Presented here are 3 T cell receptor beta chains from one specimen sequenced in a study of T cells after yellow fever vaccination. TCRdb independently ran MiXCR on the 5' RACE reads; one entry per CDR3 protein. This sample has a few hundred thousand distinct CDR3 sequences; roughly 8.3% occur once, and the top ten carry roughly 18%. Sequenced here: PBMCs, sampled more than 35 days after the first yellow fever vaccination. These receptors all stem from a man younger than 35 who received the YFV17D yellow fever vaccine.

The gene calls are TRBV6-1 and TRBJ2-7; D unresolved. Germline values: CDR1 MNHNS, CDR2 SASEGT. The CDR3 has 13 amino acids. V shed 5 bases and J shed 4 bases, with 12 bases lying between them. The CDR3 bases are TGTGCCAGCAGTCCCCGTATCCCGTACGAGCAGTACTTC. It is translated as CASSPRIPYEQYF.

The chain links TRBV11-2 to TRBJ2-1; D not resolved. V was clipped by 0 bases and J by 2 bases, with 14 bases between them. Germline assignment: CDR1 SGHAT and CDR2 FQNNGV. This CDR3 is built from 17 residues. The CDR3 sequence is CASSLDGLSPPYNEQFF. The CDR3 DNA follows: TGTGCCAGCAGCTTAGACGGTCTATCCCCGCCCTACAATGAGCAGTTCTTC.

This clonotype was counted only a few times. The chain combines TRBV12-3 or TRBV12-4 with TRBJ2-3; 7 bases are a match to TRBD1. V shed 4 bases and J 2 bases; nucleotides not matched to a gene: 6. The CDR3 sequence is 15 residues long. This CDR3 reads CASSWGQRLTDTQYF. In DNA form, the CDR3 reads TGTGCCAGCAGTTGGGGACAGCGCCTCACAGATACGCAGTATTTT.